This T cell receptor beta chain was found in a study of Graves' ophthalmopathy and Graves' hyperthyroidism. The study, taken as a whole, reports: Blood contained most expanded thyroid clonotypes exceeding 0.001 frequency. Ophthalmopathy progression predictions by the model showed approximately 79% specificity and approximately 71% sensitivity.

This clonotype was found many times. What it recognizes is unknown. There are 15 residues in the CDR3. The ends lost 7 bases at V and 6 bases at J; junction bases unmatched: 14. All donors with ophthalmopathy were recorded as having moderate-to-severe activity, CAS ≥3, NOSPECS ≥4 and a duration under 3 months. A volume of 8 to 10 ml of fresh peripheral blood supplied the PBMCs. The study amplified TCR beta CDR3 regions using RNA transcripts. The workflow started with a first-round RT-PCR run with HTBI primers and then moved on to a second-round multiplex PCR. TCRdb analysed the multiplex PCR reads with MiXCR anew, one entry per CDR3 protein. In the table there are 450,000 or so distinct CDR3 sequences, 13% to 15% of which are singletons.

The chain has TRBV12-3 or TRBV12-4 and TRBJ1-1; 7 nucleotides agree with TRBD1. The sequence was obtained from a woman in her 30s with Graves' ophthalmopathy. Source material: blood. The CDR3 DNA follows: TGTGCCAGCATCGGGGACAGCCTTAAATTTCCTGAAGCTTTCTTT. Translation gives CASIGDSLKFPEAFF.